What follows describes a single T cell receptor beta chain. Its matching antigen is unknown. The sample originates from a study of T-cell reconstitution after alpha-beta-depleted transplantation in children. Preparation of the TCRbeta library involved a method that used unique molecular identifiers. TCRdb fed the PCR reads into MiXCR, producing one record per CDR3 protein. In the table there are a few hundred thousand distinct CDR3 sequences, over 25% of which are singletons. Study-level points and caveats: Reported findings indicate that, about two months after transplant, alpha-beta T cells came from several hundred expanded clones, which were derived from non-depleted graft cells.

This CDR3 has 15 residues. CDR1 is SGHTA, CDR2 FQGNSA, per germline. Trimming cost V 3 bases and J 4 bases; bases outside gene matches: 8. The sample was PBMCs, taken before TCRalphabeta/CD19-depleted stem cell transplant. This chain joins TRBV7-2 and TRBJ1-2; 7 nucleotides agree with TRBD1. The sequence was obtained from a boy less than two years old with Wiskott-Aldrich syndrome, due to receive a stem cell transplant. In DNA, the CDR3 is TGTGCCAGCAGCTTGGTCCCGACAGGGCCCTATGGCTACACCTTC. It specifies CASSLVPTGPYGYTF.